Listed here are 19 T cell receptor beta chains from one sample, sequenced in a study of shared clonotypes between healthy human individuals. Generated by immunoSEQ multiplex PCR, the TCRdb table keeps only in-frame clones and is missing some. The sample carries about half a million clones, approximately 81% recorded once. The sample consisted of PBMCs. The receptors were sampled from a woman in her forties in good health. Some clones in this sample may be carry-over from other donors' samples.

The chain joins TRBV18 to TRBJ2-3, with TRBD2 matching over 11 bases. The CDR3 covers 15 residues. J gave up 3 bases and V 3 bases, and 2 bases lay outside the gene matches. Looked up from germline, CDR1 is KGHSH and CDR2 is LQKENI. The CDR3 DNA reads TGTGCCAGCTCACCTAGCGGGAGGGCGACAGATACGCAGTATTTT. Translating gives CASSPSGRATDTQYF.

About this clone: A much larger clone lies one base from this, so it may be a read error. This specimen includes other DNA sequences encoding the same CDR3. This rearrangement joins TRBV27 to TRBJ2-1; D not certain. This CDR3 region has 14 residues. Germline loops: CDR1 MNHEY, CDR2 SMNVEV (reference sequence). The V and J ends lost 9 bases and 3 bases respectively, with 15 bases between them. The CDR3 DNA sequence: TGTGCCAGTAGTAAGGCCCCTCTCTACAATGAGCAGTTCTTC. Its translation: CASSKAPLYNEQFF.

Note on this clone: A single base is all that separates this from a far larger clone, so a read error is likely. This chain connects TRBV30 to TRBJ2-7, with D possibly TRBD1 on 5 matching bases. The CDR3 runs to 15 residues. Looked up from germline, CDR1 is GTSNPN and CDR2 is SVGIG (reference sequence). V was trimmed by 4 bases and J by 4 bases, leaving 20 bases between them. Here the CDR3 reads CAWISLHGAFYEQYF. The CDR3 DNA reads as TGTGCCTGGATATCCCTGCATGGGGCTTTTTACGAGCAGTACTTC.

The chain couples TRBV4-3 to TRBJ2-1; 8 bases map to TRBD1. V lost 1 base to trimming and J lost 4 bases; unmatched junction nucleotides: 3. CDR1 LGHNA and CDR2 YSLEER come from the germline V gene. The CDR3 has 15 amino acids. CDR3 sequence reads: CASSQVQGEYNEQFF. The CDR3 DNA reads TGCGCCAGCAGCCAAGTACAGGGGGAGTACAATGAGCAGTTCTTC.

This chain uses TRBV7-3 with TRBJ2-7; D remains ambiguous. CDR3 length: 14 residues. Per germline, CDR1 SGHTA and CDR2 FQGTGA. Deletions cut 4 bases from V and 0 bases from J, with 10 bases between. CDR3 sequence (DNA): TGTGCCAGCAGCTCTCCCCCTAGCTCCTACGAGCAGTACTTC. Translation gives CASSSPPSSYEQYF.

The rearrangement uses TRBV10-1 and TRBJ1-1; D uncertain. The germline CDR1 and CDR2 sequences are WNHNN and SYGVQD (reference sequence). Trimming took 3 bases from V and 4 from J, leaving 9 bases between them. The CDR3 has 13 residues. CDR3 sequence reads: CASSEGEFTEAFF. In DNA, the CDR3 is TGCGCCAGCAGTGAAGGTGAATTCACTGAAGCTTTCTTT.

Regarding this clone: The likely explanation is a read error, given a far larger clone one base away. J is TRBJ1-4 and V is TRBV28; D possibly corresponds to TRBD1 (5 bases). Germline CDR1 is MDHEN and CDR2 is SYDVKM. The CDR3 covers 14 residues. CDR3 coding DNA: TGTGTCAGCAGTTTAGGGGCAGGGACCCAAAAACTGTTTTTT. It encodes CVSSLGAGTQKLFF.

Note on this clone: Relative to the germline gene, one junction end is altered; a read error may explain this. The chain has TRBV7-7 and TRBJ2-7; TRBD2 aligns across 11 bases. The CDR3 has 16 residues. The V gene's germline CDR1 is SSHAT and CDR2 FNYEAQ (reference sequence). In nucleotides, the CDR3 is TGTGCTAGCAGCTTAGGGACTAGCGGATGGGGCTACGAGCAGTACTTC. This gives the protein CASSLGTSGWGYEQYF.

The genes are TRBV7-9 and TRBJ2-2; D ambiguous. Germline CDR1 SEHNR, CDR2 FQNEAQ (reference sequence). CDR3 length: 13 amino acids. V was trimmed by 7 bases and J by 1 base, leaving 7 bases between them. The CDR3 DNA is TGTGCCAGCAAAAATGTGAACACCGGGGAGCTGTTTTTT. This codes for CASKNVNTGELFF. Looking up the rest from reference TRBV7-9 and TRBJ2-2 gives the full variable domain: DTGVSQNPRHKITKRGQNVTFRCDPISEHNRLYWYRQTLGQGPEFLTYFQNEAQLEKSRLLSDRFSAERPKGSFSTLEIQRTEQGDSAMYLCASKNVNTGELFFGEGSRLTVL.

The chain couples TRBV6-4 to TRBJ1-5; D gene ambiguous. Between the trimmed V and J ends, which lost 6 bases and 7 bases, there was a span of 16 bases. This CDR3 has 14 amino acids. The V gene's germline CDR1 is MRHNA and CDR2 SNTAGT. Written as DNA, the CDR3 is TGTGCCAGCAGAGAGATAGACGGGTGGCAGCCCCAGCATTTT. This sequence encodes CASREIDGWQPQHF.

The chain is built from TRBV30 and TRBJ2-6; D unclear. This CDR3 comprises 17 residues. Trimming removed 0 bases from V and 0 bases from J, with 12 bases in between. Germline loops: CDR1 GTSNPN, CDR2 SVGIG (reference sequence). CDR3 residues: CAWSVRSGFSGANVLTF. The CDR3 region has the DNA TGTGCCTGGAGTGTAAGGTCCGGGTTCTCTGGGGCCAACGTCCTGACTTTC.

J is TRBJ1-2 and V is TRBV28; 7 bases map to TRBD1. This CDR3 is built from 12 residues. V lost 6 bases, J lost 7 bases, and 5 bases stayed unmatched. The germline V gene encodes CDR1 MDHEN and CDR2 SYDVKM. The CDR3 protein is CASSRRDSGYTF. The CDR3 DNA follows: TGTGCCAGCAGCCGACGGGACAGTGGCTACACCTTC.

The rearrangement links TRBV14 to TRBJ2-7; D tentatively reads TRBD1 or TRBD2 (5 bases each). Germline V gene sequence: CDR1 SGHDN, CDR2 FVKESK. The CDR3 loop spans 15 amino acids. V lost 5 bases, J lost 2 bases, and 16 bases lay in between. The CDR3, as DNA: TGTGCCAGCAGCAGGGGCTCGGGACGAACCTACGAGCAGTACTTC. This encodes CASSRGSGRTYEQYF.

This clone has only a few counts. The chain links TRBV5-6 to TRBJ1-2, with a weak D call TRBD1 (5 bases). Germline V CDR1 and CDR2: SGHDT, YYEEEE. This CDR3 has 16 residues. V gave up 3 bases and J gave up 4 bases, with 19 bases separating them. This CDR3 is CASSSPRAGGTYGYTF. CDR3 coding DNA: TGTGCCAGCAGCTCACCCCGGGCCGGAGGGACCTATGGCTACACCTTC.

The chain is built from TRBV30 and TRBJ1-1; D is possibly TRBD1 (6 bases). The CDR3 is 14 amino acids. Per germline, CDR1 GTSNPN and CDR2 SVGIG (reference sequence). Trimming stripped 4 bases from V and 1 base from J, with 13 bases between. The CDR3 is CAWTVGTPNTEAFF. In nucleotides, the CDR3 is TGTGCCTGGACGGTCGGGACACCGAACACTGAAGCTTTCTTT.

Note on this clone: This likely stems from a read error, as it lies one base from a far larger clone. Other DNA sequences in the same sample also yield this CDR3. This chain joins TRBV30 and TRBJ1-1; no clear D gene. With 2 bases removed from V and 9 bases from J, the gap between germline ends came to 13 bases. This CDR3 is built from 12 residues. Germline values: CDR1 GTSNPN, CDR2 SVGIG (reference sequence). The CDR3 protein is CAWSLPVSKAFF. The CDR3 DNA is TGTGCCTGGAGTCTCCCTGTGTCTAAAGCTTTCTTT.

This sequence joins TRBV7-2 and TRBJ1-2; 10 bases are shared with TRBD1. This CDR3 has 15 residues. CDR1 and CDR2 (germline): SGHTA, FQGNSA. The junction had 6 bases not matched to a gene; V was cut back by 5 bases and J by 3 bases. CDR3 coding DNA: TGTGCCAGCAGCCCCCGGACAGGGGGAGACTATGGCTACACCTTC. Its protein product is CASSPRTGGDYGYTF.

The V gene is TRBV5-1, the J gene TRBJ1-2; D not resolved. The length of the CDR3 is 14 residues. Trimming stripped 0 bases from V and 4 bases from J, with 10 bases between. Germline V gives CDR1 SGHRS, CDR2 YFSETQ. The CDR3 DNA is TGCGCCAGCAGCTTGGAAGACACCGTCTATGGCTACACCTTC. It specifies CASSLEDTVYGYTF. The complete variable domain, with remaining parts taken from reference TRBV5-1 and TRBJ1-2, reads KAGVTQTPRYLIKTRGQQVTLSCSPISGHRSVSWYQQTPGQGLQFLFEYFSETQRNKGNFPGRFSGRQFSNSRSEMNVSTLELGDSALYLCASSLEDTVYGYTFGSGTRLTVV.

CDR3 amino acids: CASSISGTVSYEQYF. CDR3 DNA: TGTGCCAGCAGCATCTCCGGGACAGTCTCCTACGAGCAGTACTTC. This chain joins TRBV7-9 and TRBJ2-7, with 7 bases that match TRBD1. The ends lost 5 bases at V and 0 bases at J; junction bases unmatched: 7. The CDR3 spans 15 residues. The germline V gene has CDR1 SEHNR and CDR2 FQNEAQ (reference sequence).